These 8 T cell receptor beta chains were all obtained from the same sample, sequenced in a study of T-cell memory formation after mild COVID-19. One entry per CDR3 protein results from TCRdb running MiXCR on the 5' RACE reads. The table has about 260,000 distinct CDR3 sequences, around 8% seen once. Sequenced sample: PBMCs or a T cell subset sorted from them (not recorded which). All receptors come from a man between 18 and 29 years old who had mild COVID-19 (a few samples of this study predate the infection). Cell type and time point are not known.

The chain is built from TRBV12-3 or TRBV12-4 and TRBJ2-1; 9 bases are shared with TRBD2. The CDR3 runs to 16 residues. The ends lost 7 bases at V and 4 bases at J; junction bases unmatched: 11. CDR3 region: CASTHVSGGSYNEQFF. The CDR3, as DNA: TGTGCCAGCACCCATGTAAGCGGGGGGTCATACAATGAGCAGTTCTTC.

The rearrangement links TRBV7-2 to TRBJ2-7; either TRBD1 or TRBD2 may supply D (6 bases each). The CDR3 has 13 amino acids. V was clipped by 5 bases and J by 6 bases, with 14 bases between them. Germline-derived CDR1 and CDR2 are SGHTA and FQGNSA. The CDR3 bases are TGTGCCAGCAGCCTAAGGGGGGTCCGCGAGCAGTACTTC. Residues: CASSLRGVREQYF.

The V and J genes are TRBV4-3 and TRBJ2-3; possibly TRBD2 for D (7 bases). Per germline, CDR1 LGHNA and CDR2 YSLEER. V lost 0 bases to trimming and J lost 6 bases, with 22 bases between them. The CDR3 has 18 residues. The CDR3 region has the DNA TGCGCCAGCAGCCAAGATGGGGTGGCGGGGGCCCCACCGGATACGCAGTATTTT. It translates to CASSQDGVAGAPPDTQYF.

This clonotype has just a few counts. The CDR3 nucleotides read TGTGCCAGCAGCGTAGCTGTAGCGGGGCCCTACGAGCAGTACTTC. It is translated as CASSVAVAGPYEQYF. The chain uses TRBV9 and TRBJ2-7; 8 bases map to TRBD2. V shed 0 bases and J 2 bases; nucleotides not matched to a gene: 4. Per the germline V gene, CDR1 is SGDLS and CDR2 is YYNGEE. This CDR3 region has 15 residues.

This clonotype was counted a few times. This chain links TRBV7-9 with TRBJ2-3, with D maybe TRBD2 (6 bases). The germline V gene encodes CDR1 SEHNR and CDR2 FQNEAQ (reference sequence). V was clipped by 2 bases and J by 0 bases, with 12 bases between them. This CDR3 spans 16 amino acids. CDR3: CASSLSRGTSTDTQYF. CDR3 DNA: TGTGCCAGCAGCTTAAGTAGAGGGACTAGCACAGATACGCAGTATTTT.

This rearrangement joins TRBV20-1 to TRBJ1-5, with 7 bases lining up with TRBD1. The germline V gene has CDR1 DFQATT and CDR2 SNEGSKA (reference sequence). This CDR3 comprises 14 residues. V trimming: 6 bases; J trimming: 1 base; junction bases outside the gene matches: 6. CDR3 in DNA: TGCAGTGCGCCCACAGGGGAAAGCAATCAGCCCCAGCATTTT. Translation: CSAPTGESNQPQHF.

In its sample, this clonotype was seen a few times. This chain uses TRBV7-3 with TRBJ2-2, with unresolved D. V was trimmed by 1 base and J by 6 bases, leaving 9 bases between them. The CDR3 is 14 residues long. Germline V gene sequence: CDR1 SGHTA, CDR2 FQGTGA. CDR3 in DNA: TGTGCCAGCAGCTTAATGGGTAGTCCCGGGGAGCTGTTTTTT. This encodes CASSLMGSPGELFF.

This clonotype has a count of ten or more. The chain joins TRBV7-2 to TRBJ1-2; 7 nucleotides line up with TRBD1. V was clipped by 2 bases and J by 8 bases; unmatched bases: 8. Germline CDR1 is SGHTA and CDR2 is FQGNSA. CDR3 length: 14 amino acids. The CDR3 DNA reads as TGTGCCAGCAGCTTAAATGAGGGGGCGTACGGCTACACCTTC. This translates into CASSLNEGAYGYTF. The variable domain in full, completed from reference TRBV7-2 and TRBJ1-2, reads GAGVSQSPSNKVTEKGKDVELRCDPISGHTALYWYRQSLGQGLEFLIYFQGNSAPDKSGLPSDRFSAERTGGSVSTLTIQRTQQEDSAVYLCASSLNEGAYGYTFGSGTRLTVV.